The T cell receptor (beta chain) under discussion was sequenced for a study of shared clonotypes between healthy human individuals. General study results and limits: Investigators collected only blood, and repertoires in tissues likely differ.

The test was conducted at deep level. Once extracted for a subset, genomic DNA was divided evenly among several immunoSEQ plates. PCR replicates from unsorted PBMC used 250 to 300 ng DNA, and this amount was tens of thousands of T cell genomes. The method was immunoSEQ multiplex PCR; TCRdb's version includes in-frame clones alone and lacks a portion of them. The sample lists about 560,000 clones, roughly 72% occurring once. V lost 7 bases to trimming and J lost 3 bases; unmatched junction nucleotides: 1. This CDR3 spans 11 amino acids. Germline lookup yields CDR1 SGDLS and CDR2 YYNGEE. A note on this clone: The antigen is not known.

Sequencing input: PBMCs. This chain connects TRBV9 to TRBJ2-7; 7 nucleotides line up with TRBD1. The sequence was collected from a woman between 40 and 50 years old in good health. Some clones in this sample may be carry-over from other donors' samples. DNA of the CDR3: TGTGCCAGCGGACAGGACTACGAGCAGTACTTC. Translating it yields CASGQDYEQYF.